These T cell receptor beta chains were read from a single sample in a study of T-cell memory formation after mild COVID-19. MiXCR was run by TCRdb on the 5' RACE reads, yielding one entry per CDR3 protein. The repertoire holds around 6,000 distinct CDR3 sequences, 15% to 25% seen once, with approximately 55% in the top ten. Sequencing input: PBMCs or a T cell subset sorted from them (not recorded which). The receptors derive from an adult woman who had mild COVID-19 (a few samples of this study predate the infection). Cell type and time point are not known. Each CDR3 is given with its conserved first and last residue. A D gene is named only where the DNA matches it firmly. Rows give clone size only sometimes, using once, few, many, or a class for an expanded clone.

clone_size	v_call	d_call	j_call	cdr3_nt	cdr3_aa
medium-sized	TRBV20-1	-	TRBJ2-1	TGCAGTGCTAGAGATAGGGAGGGGGCTCAAAGCTCCTACAATGAGCAGTTCTTC	CSARDREGAQSSYNEQFF
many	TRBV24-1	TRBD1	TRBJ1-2	TGTGCCACCAGTTCCGGGACAGGGGACCTTATCTATGGCTACACCTTC	CATSSGTGDLIYGYTF
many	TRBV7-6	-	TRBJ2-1	TGTGCCAGCAGCTTAGCGCTAGCATTAGTAAATGAGCAGTTCTTC	CASSLALALVNEQFF
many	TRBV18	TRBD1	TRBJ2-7	TGTGCCAGCTCACAAGACAGGGGGAGGACCTACGAGCAGTACTTC	CASSQDRGRTYEQYF
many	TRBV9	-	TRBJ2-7	TGTGCCAGCAGCCTCCAGGAGGGAATCGGCGACGAGCAGTACTTC	CASSLQEGIGDEQYF
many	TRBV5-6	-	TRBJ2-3	TGTGCCAGCAGCCTACCGCGGGCCTTCACAGATACGCAGTATTTT	CASSLPRAFTDTQYF
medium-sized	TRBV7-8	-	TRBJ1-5	TGTGCCAGCACTGGGGCGGGCAATCAGCCCCAGCATTTT	CASTGAGNQPQHF
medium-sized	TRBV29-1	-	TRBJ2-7	TGCAGCGCTGTAGGAGGGGCGGACGAGCAGTACTTC	CSAVGGADEQYF
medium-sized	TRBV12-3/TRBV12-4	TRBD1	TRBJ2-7	TGTGCCAGCAGAGACGGGACAGGACCTTACGAGCAGTACTTC	CASRDGTGPYEQYF
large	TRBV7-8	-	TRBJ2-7	TGTGCCAGCAGCTTACAGAGCTCCTACGAGCAGTACTTC	CASSLQSSYEQYF
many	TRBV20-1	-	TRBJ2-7	TGCAGTGCGCGACAGATGGGCGGTAGCTCCTACGAGCAGTACTTC	CSARQMGGSSYEQYF
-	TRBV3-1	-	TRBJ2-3	TGTGCCAGCAGCCAAGGATATGGCCCCACAGATACGCAGTATTTT	CASSQGYGPTDTQYF
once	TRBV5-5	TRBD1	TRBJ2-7	TGTGCCAGCAGCTTGCCCGGATGGGACAGGGCCTCCTACGAGCAGTACTTC	CASSLPGWDRASYEQYF
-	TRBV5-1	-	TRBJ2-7	TGCGCCAGCAGCTTGGCACTTCCTATCAGCCGGGACGTCTCCTACGAGCAGTACTTC	CASSLALPISRDVSYEQYF
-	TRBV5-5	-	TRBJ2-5	TGTGCCAGCAGCTTCCACTATGGGACTTTCAAAGAGACCCAGTACTTC	CASSFHYGTFKETQYF
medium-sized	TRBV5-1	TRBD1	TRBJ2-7	TGCGCCAGCAGCTTGGTTGACAGGGCCTACGAGCAGTACTTC	CASSLVDRAYEQYF
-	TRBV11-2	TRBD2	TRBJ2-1	TGTGCCAGCAGCTTAGGTCGGCGGGAGGGTTTCTTCTACAATGAGCAGTTCTTC	CASSLGRREGFFYNEQFF
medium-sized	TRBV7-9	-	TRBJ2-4	TGTGCCAGCAGCTCGCCCGGGCTAGCCAAAAACATTCAGTACTTC	CASSSPGLAKNIQYF
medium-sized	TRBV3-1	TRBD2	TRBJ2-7	TGTGCCAGCAGCCAAGGGACTAGCGGGGGATGGGAGCAGTACTTC	CASSQGTSGGWEQYF
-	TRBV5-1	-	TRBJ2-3	TGCGCCAGCAGCTTCGAACGAGGCACAGATACGCAGTATTTT	CASSFERGTDTQYF
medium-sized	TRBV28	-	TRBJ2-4	TGTGCCAGCACCCCCGGGTACTTAGACATTCAGTACTTC	CASTPGYLDIQYF
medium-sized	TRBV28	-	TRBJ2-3	TGTGCCAGCAGTTTCATCCGGGGTCGGATCACAGATACGCAGTATTTT	CASSFIRGRITDTQYF
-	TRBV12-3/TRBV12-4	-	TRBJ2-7	TGTGCCAGCAGTCCCGCCGGGGCCTACGAGCAGTACTTC	CASSPAGAYEQYF
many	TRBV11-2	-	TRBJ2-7	TGTGCCAGCAGCCCCAAAGTGAGGGATAGCTCCTACGAGCAGTACTTC	CASSPKVRDSSYEQYF
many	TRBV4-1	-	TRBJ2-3	TGCGCCAGCACAGACCTCGATACGCAGTATTTT	CASTDLDTQYF
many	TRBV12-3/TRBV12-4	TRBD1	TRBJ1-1	TGTGCCAGCAGGGTGACAGGGACTGCTGAAGCTTTCTTT	CASRVTGTAEAFF
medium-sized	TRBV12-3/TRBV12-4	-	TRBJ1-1	TGTGCCAGCAGTTTTGTCACCGGGTCCACTGAAGCTTTCTTT	CASSFVTGSTEAFF
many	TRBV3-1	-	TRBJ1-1	TGTGCCAGCAGCCAAGTCACGGGGTCGGCTGAAGCTTTCTTT	CASSQVTGSAEAFF
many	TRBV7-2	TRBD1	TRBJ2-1	TGTGCCAGCTGTCTCCCGGGACAGGGAAACAATGAGCAGTTCTTC	CASCLPGQGNNEQFF
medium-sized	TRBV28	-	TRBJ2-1	TGTGCCAGCAGTTTCGATAGATGGGCAGGAGCGGTCTTC	CASSFDRWAGAVF
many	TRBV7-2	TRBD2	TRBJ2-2	TGTGCCAGCAGCCCGGAGGGACTAGCGGGATTTAACACCGGGGAGCTGTTTTTT	CASSPEGLAGFNTGELFF
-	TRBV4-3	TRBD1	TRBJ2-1	TGCGCCAGCAGCCAAGGGACAGGGGGCTACAATGAGCAGTTCTTC	CASSQGTGGYNEQFF
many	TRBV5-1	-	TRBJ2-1	TGCGCCAGCACTTGGGCGGTAAGCTCCTACAATGAGCAGTTCTTC	CASTWAVSSYNEQFF
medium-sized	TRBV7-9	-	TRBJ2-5	TGTGCCAGCAGCTTATTTTTGCTGGGCCAAGAGACCCAGTACTTC	CASSLFLLGQETQYF
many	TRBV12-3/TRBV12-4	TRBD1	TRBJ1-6	TGTGCCAGCAGTTTACAGGGACAGGCGCCAAGAGGTTATTCACCCCTCCACTTT	CASSLQGQAPRGYSPLHF
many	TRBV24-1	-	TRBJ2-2	TGTGCCACCAGTGATTTCGGTCTTGCGGACACCGGGGAGCTGTTTTTT	CATSDFGLADTGELFF
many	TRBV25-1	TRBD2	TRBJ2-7	TGTGCCAGCTCATATAGCGGGGGGCAAGGGAACTACGAGCAGTACTTC	CASSYSGGQGNYEQYF
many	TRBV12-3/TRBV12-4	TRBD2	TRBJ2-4	TGTGCCAGTTCACTAGCGGGAGTAGGGAGGGTCAAAAACATTCAGTACTTC	CASSLAGVGRVKNIQYF
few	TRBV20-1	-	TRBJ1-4	TGCAGTGCTAGGGCGGCAGGAGCGAGTGGGGCAACTAATGAAAAACTGTTTTTT	CSARAAGASGATNEKLFF
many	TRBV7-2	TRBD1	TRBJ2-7	TGTGCCAGCAGCTACTTCGACAGGGCCAGGCCTGAGCAGTACTTC	CASSYFDRARPEQYF
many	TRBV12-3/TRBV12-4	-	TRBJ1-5	TGTGCCAGCAGTTTAGGGAGAGAATATAGCAATCAGCCCCAGCATTTT	CASSLGREYSNQPQHF
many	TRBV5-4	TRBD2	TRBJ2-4	TGTGCCAGCAGCTTGGAAGAGGGGAGGGCCGGAGACATTCAGTACTTC	CASSLEEGRAGDIQYF
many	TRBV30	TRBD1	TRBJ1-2	TGTGCCTGGAGGGCACAGGGGGCGTATGGCTACACCTTC	CAWRAQGAYGYTF
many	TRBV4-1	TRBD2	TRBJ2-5	TGCGCCAGCAGCCAAGTGCTAGCGGTCCAAGAGACCCAGTACTTC	CASSQVLAVQETQYF
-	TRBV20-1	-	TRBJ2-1	TGCAGTGCTAGCGCTGGTAGCAGAGGGAATGAGCAGTTCTTC	CSASAGSRGNEQFF